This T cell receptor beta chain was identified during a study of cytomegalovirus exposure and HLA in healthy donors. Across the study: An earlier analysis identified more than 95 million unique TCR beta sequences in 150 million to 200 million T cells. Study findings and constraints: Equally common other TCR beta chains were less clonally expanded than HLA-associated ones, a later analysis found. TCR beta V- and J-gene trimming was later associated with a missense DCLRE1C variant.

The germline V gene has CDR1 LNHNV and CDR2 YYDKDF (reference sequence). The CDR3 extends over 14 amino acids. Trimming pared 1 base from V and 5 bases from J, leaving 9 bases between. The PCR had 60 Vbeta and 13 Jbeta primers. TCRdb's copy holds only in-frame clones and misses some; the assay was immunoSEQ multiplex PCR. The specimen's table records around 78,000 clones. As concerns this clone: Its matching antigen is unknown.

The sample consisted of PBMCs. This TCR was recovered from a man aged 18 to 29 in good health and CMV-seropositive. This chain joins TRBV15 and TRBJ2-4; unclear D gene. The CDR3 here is CATSRVVGENIQYF. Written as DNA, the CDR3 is TGTGCCACCAGCAGAGTGGTTGGAGAAAACATTCAGTACTTC.